This note documents a single T cell receptor beta chain sequence. CDR1 LGHDT and CDR2 YNNKEL come from the germline V gene (reference sequence). The CDR3 runs 17 residues. V was clipped by 0 bases and J by 1 base, with 16 bases between them. Molecular barcoding with unique molecular identifiers was used for the TCRbeta library. Each CDR3 protein is one row after TCRdb ran MiXCR on the PCR reads. The sample holds 450,000 to 600,000 distinct CDR3 sequences, approximately 16% seen once. This record belongs to a study of T-cell reconstitution after alpha-beta-depleted transplantation in children. This TCR was recovered from a human donor who donated a stem cell graft to a child with acute lymphoblastic leukemia. The rearrangement joins TRBV3-1 to TRBJ2-7, with D tentatively TRBD2 (6 bases). The specimen was PBMCs from the stem cell graft donor, collected from the stem cell graft. The CDR3 sequence: CASSQDARGGTSYEQYF. Here the CDR3 DNA reads TGTGCCAGCAGCCAAGACGCTAGGGGCGGGACTTCCTACGAGCAGTACTTC.